This T cell receptor (beta chain) was obtained from a study of T cell responses to AZD1222 COVID-19 vaccine. With 1 base clipped from V and 0 bases from J, the junction kept 5 bases outside the gene matches. The CDR3 length is 18 residues. The germline gives CDR1 MDHEN, CDR2 SYDVKM. Sequenced by immunoSEQ multiplex PCR; TCRdb stores in-frame clones only, minus some. This repertoire shows tens of thousands of clones, roughly 88% found once; its top ten account for about 12%. The chain uses TRBV28 and TRBJ2-3; 12 nucleotides agree with TRBD2. The origin of this receptor is an adult who received the AZD1222 COVID-19 vaccine. Specimen: peripheral blood, collected 28 days after the second AZD1222 dose. CDR3 nucleotide sequence: TGTGCCAGCAGTTTATCCAGAGGGACTAGCGGGAGCACAGATACGCAGTATTTT. This sequence encodes CASSLSRGTSGSTDTQYF. Filled out from reference TRBV28 and TRBJ2-3, the complete variable domain reads DVKVTQSSRYLVKRTGEKVFLECVQDMDHENMFWYRQDPGLGLRLIYFSYDVKMKEKGDIPEGYSVSREKKERFSLILESASTNQTSMYLCASSLSRGTSGSTDTQYFGPGTRLTVL.